The sequence of this TCR beta chain was determined in a study of T cell responses to AZD1222 COVID-19 vaccine. Germline CDR1 SGHTA, CDR2 FQGTGA. The CDR3 consists of 15 residues. The V gene end was trimmed by 5 bases and the J gene end by 4 bases; junction bases not matched to a gene: 10. Study results and limitations: Receipt of two AZD1222 doses was followed by a rise in Spike-specific TCR breadth and depth.

Assay used: immunoSEQ multiplex PCR; TCRdb lists only in-frame clones, some missing. The table records around 140,000 clones, about 89% of them present only once. Notes on this clone: As yet, its antigen is unknown.

The starting material was peripheral blood, obtained 28 days after the second dose of the MenACWY control vaccine. This TCR derives from an adult who received the MenACWY meningococcal vaccine as a control. The chain employs TRBV7-3 and TRBJ2-5; 7 nucleotides line up with TRBD1. The CDR3: CASSPWAGGIETQYF. The CDR3 coding sequence is TGTGCCAGCAGCCCATGGGCAGGGGGTATAGAGACCCAGTACTTC.